Listed below are T cell receptor beta chains from one sample, sequenced in a study of shared clonotypes between healthy human individuals. TCRdb's copy holds only in-frame clones and misses some; the assay was immunoSEQ multiplex PCR. This table holds 600,000 to 700,000 clones, around four fifths found once. Sequenced input: memory CD4+ T cells sorted from blood. The receptors here all came from a woman in her 30s in good health. Both conserved end residues are part of each CDR3. The order of the fields is CDR3 DNA, CDR3 protein, D gene, V gene, J gene, clone size. The D gene is left open where the match is weak. Clone size is not always given. Where it is, it says once, few, many or a class for expanded clones.

TGTGCCAGCAGCTTAGGGCAGAGAGAAAAACTGTTTTTT	CASSLGQREKLFF	-	TRBV11-2	TRBJ1-4	-
TGTGCCAGCAGCGTGGGACTAGGAATCTACGAGCAGTACTTC	CASSVGLGIYEQYF	TRBD2	TRBV13	TRBJ2-7	-
TGTGCCAGCAGCCCCGGAGGCTCTGGTGCCAACGTCCTGACTTTC	CASSPGGSGANVLTF	-	TRBV7-2	TRBJ2-6	-
TGTGCCAGCAGACCGGGACAGGGGGCGGCAACTAATGAAAAACTGTTTTTT	CASRPGQGAATNEKLFF	TRBD1	TRBV2	TRBJ1-4	-
TGTGCCAGCAGCTTGGCTCTCGGGGCTCAGGAGACCCAGTACTTC	CASSLALGAQETQYF	-	TRBV5-4	TRBJ2-5	-
TGTGCCAGCAGTTTTCCAGAGGGTGCCTACAATGAGCAGTTCTTC	CASSFPEGAYNEQFF	-	TRBV27	TRBJ2-1	-
TGTGCCAGCAGTTTTCGGATAAGGAACACTGAAGCTTTCTTT	CASSFRIRNTEAFF	-	TRBV28	TRBJ1-1	-
TGTGCCAGCAGTGCCTCCGGGACAGGGGGTCCAGATACGCAGTATTTT	CASSASGTGGPDTQYF	TRBD1	TRBV6-1	TRBJ2-3	-
TGTGCCACTCGAATCTCTGGGGCCAACGTCCTGACTTTC	CATRISGANVLTF	-	TRBV27	TRBJ2-6	few
TGCGCCAGCAGCTTGGATCCGGGAAACACTGAAGCTTTCTTT	CASSLDPGNTEAFF	-	TRBV5-1	TRBJ1-1	-
TGTGCCAGCAGCTCTCCCCCCCCCGGGCGGAGCACAGATACGCAGTATTTT	CASSSPPPGRSTDTQYF	-	TRBV7-9	TRBJ2-3	few
TGCGCCAGCAGCCAAACATCTAGCGGCTACTACGAGCAGTACTTC	CASSQTSSGYYEQYF	TRBD2	TRBV4-1	TRBJ2-7	many
TGTGCCAGCACCCCAGTGAGGCCCGGGGACCACACTGAAGCTTTCTTT	CASTPVRPGDHTEAFF	-	TRBV28	TRBJ1-1	-
TGTGCCAGCAGCTTCACTAGCGGTCTCTCCTACAATGAGCAGTTCTTC	CASSFTSGLSYNEQFF	TRBD2	TRBV11-2	TRBJ2-1	few
TGTGCCAGCTCACCACTCTCGGGGGAGAACAATGAGCAGTTCTTC	CASSPLSGENNEQFF	-	TRBV18	TRBJ2-1	-
TGTGCCAGCACGTTAACCGGGGGTGAAGCTTTCTTT	CASTLTGGEAFF	-	TRBV7-9	TRBJ1-1	few
TGCGCCAGCAGCGTCCGACCGACCGGTTCCTACGAGCAGTACTTC	CASSVRPTGSYEQYF	-	TRBV5-1	TRBJ2-7	-
TGTGCCAGCAGTGAGCCTAGCGGGAGCAATGAGCAGTTCTTC	CASSEPSGSNEQFF	TRBD2	TRBV25-1	TRBJ2-1	-
TGCGCCAGCAGCCAGCCGGACAGACCTAACTATGGCTACACCTTC	CASSQPDRPNYGYTF	-	TRBV4-1	TRBJ1-2	-
TGTGCCAGCACCCGGGACTTCAATTCCTACGAGCAGTACTTC	CASTRDFNSYEQYF	-	TRBV6-1	TRBJ2-7	-
TGTGCCAGCAGCTTAGGGGCGGGGTACGAGCAGTACTTC	CASSLGAGYEQYF	-	TRBV7-3	TRBJ2-7	-
TGTGCCAGCAGTTCCGCCCAGTCGGGCACTGAAGCTTTCTTT	CASSSAQSGTEAFF	-	TRBV27	TRBJ1-1	-
TGTGCCTGGAGTGTACTCTCGAGGGGGGGTGAGCAGTTCTTC	CAWSVLSRGGEQFF	-	TRBV30	TRBJ2-1	-
TGTGCCAGCAGTTCCGTAGCGGGAGGGGCCTACGAGCAGTACTTC	CASSSVAGGAYEQYF	TRBD2	TRBV28	TRBJ2-7	-
TGTGCCAGCAGCCCTCGACAGGGAACCGGGGAGCTGTTTTTT	CASSPRQGTGELFF	TRBD1	TRBV11-3	TRBJ2-2	-
TGTGCCAGCAGTTTAAATAAGTTGGGGACAGTGTCCTACGAGCAGTACTTC	CASSLNKLGTVSYEQYF	TRBD1	TRBV28	TRBJ2-7	few
TGTGCCAGTAGTAGTGCAACTAATGAAAAACTGTTTTTT	CASSSATNEKLFF	-	TRBV19	TRBJ1-4	-
TGTGCCAGCACCTTAGCGGGAGGGCCGAAAAGGGAGCAGTTCTTC	CASTLAGGPKREQFF	TRBD2	TRBV5-6	TRBJ2-1	-
TGTGCCAGCAGCCACCGGGACAGGGGGGACGGGGAGCTGTTTTTT	CASSHRDRGDGELFF	TRBD1	TRBV4-2	TRBJ2-2	-
TGTGCCAGCATTAGTGACTGGGGTTCAGATACGCAGTATTTT	CASISDWGSDTQYF	-	TRBV2	TRBJ2-3	few
TGTGCCAGCAGCCGCCCGGGACTAGCGGGGAACACCGGGGAGCTGTTTTTT	CASSRPGLAGNTGELFF	TRBD2	TRBV27	TRBJ2-2	few
TGCGCCAGCAGCCAAGGACAGGGGCTAACCAATCAGCCCCAGCATTTT	CASSQGQGLTNQPQHF	TRBD1	TRBV4-1	TRBJ1-5	-
TGTGCCAGCAGCCGGACAGTGGATCAGCCCCAGCATTTT	CASSRTVDQPQHF	-	TRBV7-9	TRBJ1-5	-
TGTGCCAGCAGCTTAAACGGGATCGCCCCACATGGCTACACCTTC	CASSLNGIAPHGYTF	-	TRBV7-9	TRBJ1-2	-
TGTGCCAGCAGCCCTAGCGGGCACAACACCGGGGAGCTGTTTTTT	CASSPSGHNTGELFF	TRBD2	TRBV4-2	TRBJ2-2	-
TGTGCCATCAGTGAGTCCTTGAATATAGCGGGAGGACCTCAAGAGACCCAGTACTTC	CAISESLNIAGGPQETQYF	TRBD2	TRBV10-3	TRBJ2-5	-
TGTGCCAGCAGTGAGGAGGTTGAAACCAAAAACATTCAGTACTTC	CASSEEVETKNIQYF	-	TRBV25-1	TRBJ2-4	-
TGTGCCAGCAGCCGACCCGTGGGACAGGCTAAAAACATTCAGTACTTC	CASSRPVGQAKNIQYF	TRBD1	TRBV7-8	TRBJ2-4	-
TGTGCCATCAACTTAGCGGGGATTGGGACCGGGGAGCTGTTTTTT	CAINLAGIGTGELFF	TRBD2	TRBV10-3	TRBJ2-2	-
TGCAGCGTTCGAGTGTCTGGGGCCAACGTCCTGACTTTC	CSVRVSGANVLTF	-	TRBV29-1	TRBJ2-6	few
TGTGCCAGCAGTGAGTTTTTATACGAGCAGTACTTC	CASSEFLYEQYF	-	TRBV2	TRBJ2-7	-
TGTGCCAGCAGGCGACAGGGTAATGAAAAACTGTTTTTT	CASRRQGNEKLFF	TRBD1	TRBV6-5	TRBJ1-4	-
TGTGCCAGCAGCTTAGCGTCGAAGGAAGGTGAGCAGTTCTTC	CASSLASKEGEQFF	-	TRBV7-6	TRBJ2-1	-
TGTGCCAGCAGTGCCCTGACAGGGACGGGCTACACCTTC	CASSALTGTGYTF	TRBD1	TRBV6-5	TRBJ1-2	-
TGTGCCAGCAGCCCCAATTCGCGCACTGAAGCTTTCTTT	CASSPNSRTEAFF	-	TRBV6-6	TRBJ1-1	-
TGTGCCAGCAGCCTCGGGACCCTCTACGAGGGAGACTTC	CASSLGTLYEGDF	-	TRBV5-6	TRBJ2-7	-
TGTGCCAGCAGTCCAGTACTAGCGGGGATGGAGACCCAGTACTTC	CASSPVLAGMETQYF	TRBD2	TRBV28	TRBJ2-5	-
TGTGCCAGCAGCCAAGCAGGGCGGGTAGCGGGAGGGCGGAGCTCCTACAATGAGCAGTTCTTC	CASSQAGRVAGGRSSYNEQFF	TRBD2	TRBV14	TRBJ2-1	-
TGTGCCAGCAGCCTATCGAATGAGCAGTTCTTC	CASSLSNEQFF	-	TRBV7-9	TRBJ2-1	-
TGTGCCAGCAGCAAAGGGACAGGGGGCTACGAGCAGTACTTC	CASSKGTGGYEQYF	-	TRBV21-1	TRBJ2-7	-
TGTGCCAGCAGCCAAGGGAGGACAGGGCGTCACCAAGAGACCCAGTACTTC	CASSQGRTGRHQETQYF	TRBD1	TRBV14	TRBJ2-5	-
TGCAGCGGCAGAACAGACCTTGACACTGAAGCTTTCTTT	CSGRTDLDTEAFF	-	TRBV29-1	TRBJ1-1	-
TGTGCCAGCTCACCGGCGGGACTGAGCTCCTACGAGCAGTACTTC	CASSPAGLSSYEQYF	-	TRBV18	TRBJ2-7	-
TGCGCCAGCAGTGAGCTAGCGGGAGGTCTCGGGGAGCTGTTTTTT	CASSELAGGLGELFF	TRBD2	TRBV5-1	TRBJ2-2	-
TGTGCCAGCTCACTACAGGGAGGCGGTCAGCCCCAGCATTTT	CASSLQGGGQPQHF	-	TRBV18	TRBJ1-5	-
TGCGCCAGCAGCCTAACCGACAGGGTCAAAAACATTCAGTACTTC	CASSLTDRVKNIQYF	TRBD1	TRBV4-3	TRBJ2-4	-
TGCGCCAGCAGCTGGGACAGGCTGAACACTGAAGCTTTCTTT	CASSWDRLNTEAFF	TRBD1	TRBV5-1	TRBJ1-1	-
TGTGCCAGTAGTATACTAGCGGGAGGGCCGGAGACCCAGTACTTC	CASSILAGGPETQYF	TRBD2	TRBV19	TRBJ2-5	-
TGTGCCAGCAGGGGGGTGGATGAGCAGTTCTTC	CASRGVDEQFF	-	TRBV2	TRBJ2-1	-
TGCGCCAGCAGCTTCCAGGCCTCTGGAAACACCATATATTTT	CASSFQASGNTIYF	-	TRBV5-1	TRBJ1-3	few